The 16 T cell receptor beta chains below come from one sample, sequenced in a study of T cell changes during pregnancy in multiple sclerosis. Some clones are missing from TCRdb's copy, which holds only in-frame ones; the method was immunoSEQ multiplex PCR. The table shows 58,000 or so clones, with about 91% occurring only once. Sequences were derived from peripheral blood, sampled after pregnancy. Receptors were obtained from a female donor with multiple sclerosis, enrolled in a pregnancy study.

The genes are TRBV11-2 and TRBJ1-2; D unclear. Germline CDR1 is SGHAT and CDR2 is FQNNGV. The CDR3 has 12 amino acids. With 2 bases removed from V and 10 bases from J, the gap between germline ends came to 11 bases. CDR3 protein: CASSLSAGIYTF. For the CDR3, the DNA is TGTGCCAGCAGCTTATCTGCAGGAATCTACACCTTC. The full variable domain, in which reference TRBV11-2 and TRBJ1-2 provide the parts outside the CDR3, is EAGVAQSPRYKIIEKRQSVAFWCNPISGHATLYWYQQILGQGPKLLIQFQNNGVVDDSQLPKDRFSAERLKGVDSTLKIQPAKLEDSAVYLCASSLSAGIYTFGSGTRLTVV.

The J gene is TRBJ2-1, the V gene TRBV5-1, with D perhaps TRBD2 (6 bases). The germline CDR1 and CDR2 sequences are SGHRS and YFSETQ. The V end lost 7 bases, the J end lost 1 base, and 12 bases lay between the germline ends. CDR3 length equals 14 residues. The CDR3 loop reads CASQGLQSYNEQFF. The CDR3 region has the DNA TGCGCCAGCCAGGGACTTCAATCCTACAATGAGCAGTTCTTC.

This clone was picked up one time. The chain's CDR3 is CASSPGRGNEKLFF. CDR3 DNA sequence: TGTGCCAGCTCACCTGGCAGGGGGAATGAAAAACTGTTTTTT. V and J are TRBV18 and TRBJ1-4, with 7 bases lining up with TRBD1. J was trimmed by 5 bases and V by 3 bases; bases with no gene match: 3. The CDR3 runs 14 residues. The germline CDR1 and CDR2 sequences are KGHSH and LQKENI.

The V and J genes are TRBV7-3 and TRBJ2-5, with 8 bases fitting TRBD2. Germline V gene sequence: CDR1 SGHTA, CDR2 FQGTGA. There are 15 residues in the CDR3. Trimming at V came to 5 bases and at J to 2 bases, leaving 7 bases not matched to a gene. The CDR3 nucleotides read TGTGCCAGCAGCCACGGGGGGGCGGGACAAGAGACCCAGTACTTC. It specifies CASSHGGAGQETQYF.

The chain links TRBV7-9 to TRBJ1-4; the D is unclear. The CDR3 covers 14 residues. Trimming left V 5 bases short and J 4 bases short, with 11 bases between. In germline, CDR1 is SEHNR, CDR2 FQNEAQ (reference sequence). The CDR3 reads CASSRLAYNEKLFF. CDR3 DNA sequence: TGTGCCAGCAGCCGACTCGCCTATAATGAAAAACTGTTTTTT.

CDR3 in DNA: TGTGCCTGGAGTGTACCAGGGTCAGGAAACACCATATATTTT. Protein sequence: CAWSVPGSGNTIYF. This chain links TRBV30 with TRBJ1-3, with a possible D match to TRBD1 (5 bases). Per the germline V gene, CDR1 is GTSNPN and CDR2 is SVGIG (reference sequence). The V end lost 0 bases, the J end lost 4 bases, and 10 bases lay between the germline ends. The CDR3 covers 14 residues.

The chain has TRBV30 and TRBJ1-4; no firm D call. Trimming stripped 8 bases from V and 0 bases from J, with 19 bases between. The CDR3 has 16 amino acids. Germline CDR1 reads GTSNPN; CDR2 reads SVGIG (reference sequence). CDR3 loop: CAGSRRPVATNEKLFF. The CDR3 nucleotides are TGTGCCGGTTCAAGGAGGCCAGTTGCAACTAATGAAAAACTGTTTTTT.

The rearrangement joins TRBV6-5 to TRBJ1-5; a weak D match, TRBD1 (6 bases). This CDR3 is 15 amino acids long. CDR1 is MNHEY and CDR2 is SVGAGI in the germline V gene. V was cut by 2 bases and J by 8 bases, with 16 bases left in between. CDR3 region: CASSYTGSPGEPQHF. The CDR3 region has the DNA TGTGCCAGCAGTTACACAGGGTCTCCAGGTGAGCCCCAGCATTTT.

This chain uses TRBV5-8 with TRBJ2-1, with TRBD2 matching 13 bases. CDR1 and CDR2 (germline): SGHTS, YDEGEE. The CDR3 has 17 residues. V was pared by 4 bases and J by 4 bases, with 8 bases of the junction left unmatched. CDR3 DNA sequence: TGTGCCAGCAGCGGGGGACTAGCGGGGACCCGATACAATGAGCAGTTCTTC. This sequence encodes CASSGGLAGTRYNEQFF. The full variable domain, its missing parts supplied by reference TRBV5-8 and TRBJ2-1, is EAGVTQSPTHLIKTRGQQATLRCSPISGHTSVYWYQQALGLGLQFLLWYDEGEERNRGNFPPRFSGRQFPNYSSELNVNALELEDSALYLCASSGGLAGTRYNEQFFGPGTRLTVL.

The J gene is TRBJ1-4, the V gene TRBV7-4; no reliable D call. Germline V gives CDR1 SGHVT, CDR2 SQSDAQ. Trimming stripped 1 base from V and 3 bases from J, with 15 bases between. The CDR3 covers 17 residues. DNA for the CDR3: TGTGCCAGCAGCTTAGGCTCGAGGATCTGGGCTAATGAAAAACTGTTTTTT. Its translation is CASSLGSRIWANEKLFF.

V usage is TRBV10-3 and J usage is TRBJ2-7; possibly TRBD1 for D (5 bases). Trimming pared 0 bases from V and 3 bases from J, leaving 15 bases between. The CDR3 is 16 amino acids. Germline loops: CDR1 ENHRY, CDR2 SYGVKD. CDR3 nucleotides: TGTGCCATCAGTGAGTCGGAGAAGAGACAGATCTACGAGCAGTACTTC. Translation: CAISESEKRQIYEQYF.

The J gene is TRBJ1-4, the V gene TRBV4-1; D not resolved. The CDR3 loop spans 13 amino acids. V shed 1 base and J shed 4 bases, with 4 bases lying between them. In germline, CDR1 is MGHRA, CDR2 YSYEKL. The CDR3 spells CASSQVLNEKLFF. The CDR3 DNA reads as TGCGCCAGCAGCCAAGTCCTTAATGAAAAACTGTTTTTT.

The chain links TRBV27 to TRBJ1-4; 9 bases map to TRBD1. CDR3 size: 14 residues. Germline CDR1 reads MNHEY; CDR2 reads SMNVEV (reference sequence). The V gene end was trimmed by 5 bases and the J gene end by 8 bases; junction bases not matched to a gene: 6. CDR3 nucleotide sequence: TGTGCCAGCAGTGCCGGGACAGGGCTCGAAAAACTGTTTTTT. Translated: CASSAGTGLEKLFF.

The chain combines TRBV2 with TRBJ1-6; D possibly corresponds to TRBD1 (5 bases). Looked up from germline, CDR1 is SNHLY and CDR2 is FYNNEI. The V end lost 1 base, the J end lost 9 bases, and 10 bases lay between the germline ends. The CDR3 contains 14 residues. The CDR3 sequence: CASSEEGFGSPLHF. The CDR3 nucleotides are TGTGCCAGCAGTGAAGAGGGGTTCGGTTCACCCCTCCACTTT.

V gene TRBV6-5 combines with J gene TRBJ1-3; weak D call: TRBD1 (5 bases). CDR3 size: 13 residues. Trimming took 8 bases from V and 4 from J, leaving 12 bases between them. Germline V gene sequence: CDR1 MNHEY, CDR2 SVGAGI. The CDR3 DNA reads TGTGCCAGCGCCGGGCCAGGGGGAAACACCATATATTTT. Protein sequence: CASAGPGGNTIYF.

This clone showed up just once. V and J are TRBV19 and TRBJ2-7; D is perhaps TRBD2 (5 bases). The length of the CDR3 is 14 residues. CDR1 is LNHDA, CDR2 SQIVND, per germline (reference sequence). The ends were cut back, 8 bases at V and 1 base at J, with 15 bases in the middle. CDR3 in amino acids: CASRDPSVSYEQYF. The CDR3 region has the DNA TGTGCCAGTCGGGATCCCTCCGTTTCCTACGAGCAGTACTTC.